This TCR beta chain was found in a study of chemoradiotherapy in HPV16-positive cancers. Study details: Candidate HPV-specific T-cell clones and common TCR motifs came from functional assays in a couple of HPV16-positive patients. Points from the study as a whole: For HPV16-positive patients, expanding HPV-responsive T cells associated with longer recurrence-free survival. Non-HPV-specific T cells did not expand in tumors during treatment, whereas candidate HPV-specific clones and E7-related motifs did.

There are 18 residues in the CDR3. Unmatched junction bases numbered 7, after V lost 1 base and J lost 2 bases. Germline V CDR1 and CDR2: LNHDA, SQIVND (reference sequence). Over chemoradiotherapy, repertoires were sampled more than once. Note on this clone: Its antigen is currently unknown.

Sequenced by immunoSEQ multiplex PCR; TCRdb stores in-frame clones only, minus some. Of around 30,000 clones listed, about 89% are singletons. The sequencing used blood, collected from a patient who underwent chemoradiotherapy. This receptor was identified in a human donor with HPV-associated anogenital cancer. This sequence joins TRBV19 and TRBJ2-7; TRBD2 aligns across 14 bases. CDR3: CASSIGLPGLAGAYEQYF. The CDR3 nucleotides are TGTGCCAGTAGTATAGGCCTGCCGGGACTAGCGGGAGCCTACGAGCAGTACTTC.